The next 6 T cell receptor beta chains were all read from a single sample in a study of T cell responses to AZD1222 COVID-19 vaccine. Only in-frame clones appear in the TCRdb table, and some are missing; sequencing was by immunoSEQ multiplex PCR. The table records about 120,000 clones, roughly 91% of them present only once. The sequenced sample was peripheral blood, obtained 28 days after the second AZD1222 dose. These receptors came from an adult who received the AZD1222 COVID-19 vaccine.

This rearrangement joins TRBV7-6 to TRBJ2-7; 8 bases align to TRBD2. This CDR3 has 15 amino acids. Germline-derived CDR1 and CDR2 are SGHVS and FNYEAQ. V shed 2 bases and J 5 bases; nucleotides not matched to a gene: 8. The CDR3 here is CASSLSSGSLDEQYF. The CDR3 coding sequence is TGTGCCAGCAGCTTATCAAGCGGGAGTCTCGACGAGCAGTACTTC.

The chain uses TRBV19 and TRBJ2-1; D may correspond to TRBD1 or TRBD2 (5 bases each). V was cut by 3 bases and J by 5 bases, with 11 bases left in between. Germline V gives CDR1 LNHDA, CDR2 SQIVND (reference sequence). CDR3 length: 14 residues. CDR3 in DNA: TGTGCCAGTAGTATGGGACCCAGAAACAATGAGCAGTTCTTC. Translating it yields CASSMGPRNNEQFF. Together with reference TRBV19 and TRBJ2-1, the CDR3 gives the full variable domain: DGGITQSPKYLFRKEGQNVTLSCEQNLNHDAMYWYRQDPGQGLRLIYYSQIVNDFQKGDIAEGYSVSREKKESFPLTVTSAQKNPTAFYLCASSMGPRNNEQFFGPGTRLTVL.

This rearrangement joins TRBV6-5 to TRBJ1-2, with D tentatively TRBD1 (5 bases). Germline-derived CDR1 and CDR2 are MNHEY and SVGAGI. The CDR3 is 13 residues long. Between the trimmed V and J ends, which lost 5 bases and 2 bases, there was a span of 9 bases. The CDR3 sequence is CASSRDGNYGYTF. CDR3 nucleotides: TGTGCCAGCAGTAGGGACGGAAACTATGGCTACACCTTC.

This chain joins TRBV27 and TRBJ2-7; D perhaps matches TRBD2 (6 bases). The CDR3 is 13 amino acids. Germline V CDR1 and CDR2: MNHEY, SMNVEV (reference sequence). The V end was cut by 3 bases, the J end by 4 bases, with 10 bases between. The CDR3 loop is CASSFGTLYEQYF. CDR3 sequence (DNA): TGTGCCAGCAGTTTCGGGACTTTGTACGAGCAGTACTTC.

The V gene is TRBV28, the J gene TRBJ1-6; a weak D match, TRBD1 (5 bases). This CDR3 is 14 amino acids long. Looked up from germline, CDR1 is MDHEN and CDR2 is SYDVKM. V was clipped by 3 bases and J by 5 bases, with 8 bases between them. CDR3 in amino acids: CASSLTANNSPLHF. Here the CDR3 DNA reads TGTGCCAGCAGTTTGACAGCGAATAATTCACCCCTCCACTTT.

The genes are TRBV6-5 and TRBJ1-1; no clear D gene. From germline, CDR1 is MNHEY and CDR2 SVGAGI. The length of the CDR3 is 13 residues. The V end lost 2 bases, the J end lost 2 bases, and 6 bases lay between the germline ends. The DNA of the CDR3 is TGTGCCAGCAGTTACCCGGGTAACACTGAAGCTTTCTTT. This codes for CASSYPGNTEAFF.